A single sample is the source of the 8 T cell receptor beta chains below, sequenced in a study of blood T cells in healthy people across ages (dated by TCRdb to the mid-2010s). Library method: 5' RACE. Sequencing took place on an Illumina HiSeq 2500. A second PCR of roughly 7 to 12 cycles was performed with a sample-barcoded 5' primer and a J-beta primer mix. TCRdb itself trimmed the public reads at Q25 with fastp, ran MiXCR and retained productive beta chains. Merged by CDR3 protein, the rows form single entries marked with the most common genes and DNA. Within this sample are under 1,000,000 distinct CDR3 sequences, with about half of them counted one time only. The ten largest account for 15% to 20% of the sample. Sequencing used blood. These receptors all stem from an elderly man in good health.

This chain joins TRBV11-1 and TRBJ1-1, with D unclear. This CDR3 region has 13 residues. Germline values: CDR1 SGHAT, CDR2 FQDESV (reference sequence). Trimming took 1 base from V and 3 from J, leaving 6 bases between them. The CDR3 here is CASSLGDHTEAFF. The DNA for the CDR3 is TGTGCCAGCAGCTTAGGTGACCACACTGAAGCTTTCTTT.

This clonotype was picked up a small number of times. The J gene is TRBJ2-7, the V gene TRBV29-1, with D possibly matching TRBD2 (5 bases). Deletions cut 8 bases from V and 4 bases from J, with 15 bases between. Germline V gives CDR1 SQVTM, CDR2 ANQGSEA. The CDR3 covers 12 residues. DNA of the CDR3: TGCAGCCCCCGAGTTGAGGGTTACGAGCAGTACTTC. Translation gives CSPRVEGYEQYF.

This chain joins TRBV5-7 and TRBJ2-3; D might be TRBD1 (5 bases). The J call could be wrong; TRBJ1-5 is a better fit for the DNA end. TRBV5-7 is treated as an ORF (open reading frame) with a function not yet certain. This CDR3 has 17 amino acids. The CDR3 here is CASSFETGGPSTDTQHF. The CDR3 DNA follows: TGTGCCAGCAGCTTCGAGACGGGGGGACCTAGCACAGATACGCAGCATTTT.

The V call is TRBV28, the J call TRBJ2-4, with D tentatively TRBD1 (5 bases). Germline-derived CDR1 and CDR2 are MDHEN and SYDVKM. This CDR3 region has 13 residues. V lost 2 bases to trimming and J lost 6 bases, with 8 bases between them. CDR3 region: CASSLSRANIQYF. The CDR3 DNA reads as TGTGCCAGCAGTTTAAGCAGGGCAAACATTCAGTACTTC.

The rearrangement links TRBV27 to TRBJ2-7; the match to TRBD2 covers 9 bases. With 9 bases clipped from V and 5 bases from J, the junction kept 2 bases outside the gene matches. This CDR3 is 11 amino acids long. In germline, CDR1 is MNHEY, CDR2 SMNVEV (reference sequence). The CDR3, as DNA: TGTGCCAGTCGGACTAGCGACGAGCAGTACTTC. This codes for CASRTSDEQYF.

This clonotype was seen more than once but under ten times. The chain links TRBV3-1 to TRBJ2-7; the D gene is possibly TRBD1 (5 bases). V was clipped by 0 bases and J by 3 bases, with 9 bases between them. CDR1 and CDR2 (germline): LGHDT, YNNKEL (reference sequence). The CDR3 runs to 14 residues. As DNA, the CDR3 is TGTGCCAGCAGCCAAGATTTAGGGGTCTACGAGCAGTACTTC. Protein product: CASSQDLGVYEQYF.

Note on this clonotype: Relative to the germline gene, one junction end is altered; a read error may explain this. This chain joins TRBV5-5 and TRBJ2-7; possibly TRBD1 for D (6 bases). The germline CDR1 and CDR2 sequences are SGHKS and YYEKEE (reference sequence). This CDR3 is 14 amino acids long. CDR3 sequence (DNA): TGTGTCAGCAGCCTTGACGGACAGTTATACGAGCAGTACTTC. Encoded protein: CVSSLDGQLYEQYF. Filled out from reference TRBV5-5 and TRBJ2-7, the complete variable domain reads DAGVTQSPTHLIKTRGQQVTLRCSPISGHKSVSWYQQVLGQGPQFIFQYYEKEERGRGNFPDRFSARQFPNYSSELNVNALLLGDSALYLCVSSLDGQLYEQYFGPGTRLTVT.

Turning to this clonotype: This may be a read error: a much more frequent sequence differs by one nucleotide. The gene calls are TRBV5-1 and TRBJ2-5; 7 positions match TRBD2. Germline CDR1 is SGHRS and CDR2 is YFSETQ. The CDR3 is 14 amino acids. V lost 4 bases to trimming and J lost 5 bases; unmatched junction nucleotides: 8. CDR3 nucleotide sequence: TGCGCCAGCAGCCCACTAGCGAGACGGGAGACCCAGTACTTC. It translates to CASSPLARRETQYF.